The 15 T cell receptor beta chains listed next were all sequenced from one sample in a study of blood T cell repertoires in COVID-19. This table comes from immunoSEQ multiplex PCR, and its TCRdb copy is limited to in-frame clones, with some not included. The data show roughly 120,000 clones, around 78% seen once. The specimen sequenced was peripheral blood. These receptor sequences come from a man between 65 and 79 years old with acute or convalescent COVID-19.

The chain employs TRBV5-1 and TRBJ2-2, with 13 bases matching TRBD2. Looked up from germline, CDR1 is SGHRS and CDR2 is YFSETQ. The CDR3 is 18 amino acids. V shed 7 bases, J shed 0 bases, and the junction held 9 bases outside the gene matches. This chain's CDR3 is CASRTSGGQIANTGELFF. CDR3 DNA: TGCGCCAGCCGGACTAGCGGGGGCCAAATCGCGAACACCGGGGAGCTGTTTTTT.

V and J are TRBV4-2 and TRBJ1-5; 9 nucleotides match TRBD1. This CDR3 spans 15 amino acids. V shed 0 bases, J shed 7 bases, and the junction held 4 bases outside the gene matches. CDR1 is LGHNA, CDR2 YNFKEQ, per germline. The CDR3 DNA reads TGTGCCAGCAGCCAAGAAGGGACAGGGCACCAGCCCCAGCATTTT. Protein product: CASSQEGTGHQPQHF.

V usage is TRBV7-3 and J usage is TRBJ1-2; TRBD1 is a possible D gene (6 bases). Per the germline V gene, CDR1 is SGHTA and CDR2 is FQGTGA. CDR3 length: 15 amino acids. The V gene lost 0 bases and the J gene lost 8 bases, with 16 bases spanning the gap. CDR3 DNA sequence: TGTGCCAGCAGCTTAACGGGGGCCGCCGGCGGAGGCTACACCTTC. Encoded protein: CASSLTGAAGGGYTF.

The chain employs TRBV19 and TRBJ2-7; D not certain. CDR3 length: 14 amino acids. Germline V gene data show CDR1 as LNHDA and CDR2 as SQIVND (reference sequence). The V end lost 0 bases, the J end lost 4 bases, and 10 bases lay between the germline ends. The CDR3 coding sequence is TGTGCCAGTAGTATAGATTTAGTTGGTTACGAGCAGTACTTC. Protein product: CASSIDLVGYEQYF.

This rearrangement joins TRBV4-3 to TRBJ1-1; weak D call: TRBD1 (5 bases). The CDR3 has 14 amino acids. Germline lookup yields CDR1 LGHNA and CDR2 YSLEER. V was shortened by 5 bases and J by 1 base, with 11 bases between the two germline ends. CDR3 in DNA: TGCGCCAGCAGCTACCTAAGGGGGAACACTGAAGCTTTCTTT. This encodes CASSYLRGNTEAFF.

The chain links TRBV5-4 to TRBJ1-1, with D uncertain. The germline V gene encodes CDR1 SGHNT and CDR2 YYREEE (reference sequence). The CDR3 is 11 residues long. The germline V and J ends were trimmed by 6 bases and 1 base, with 4 bases remaining between them. This chain's CDR3 is CASNSNTEAFF. CDR3 nucleotide sequence: TGTGCCAGCAACTCGAACACTGAAGCTTTCTTT.

Only a few counts were recorded for this clone. The chain joins TRBV5-1 to TRBJ1-2; TRBD1 matches 7 bases. J was trimmed by 6 bases and V by 2 bases; bases with no gene match: 7. This CDR3 spans 14 amino acids. Germline CDR1 and CDR2: SGHRS and YFSETQ. The CDR3 nucleotides are TGCGCCAGCAGCTTACAAACAGGGGAACATGGCTACACCTTC. It translates to CASSLQTGEHGYTF.

This sequence joins TRBV19 and TRBJ1-3; 8 bases fit TRBD1. V trimming: 4 bases; J trimming: 0 bases; junction bases outside the gene matches: 14. Germline loops: CDR1 LNHDA, CDR2 SQIVND (reference sequence). The CDR3 has 19 amino acids. Here the CDR3 reads CASSTIPGQAHHSGNTIYF. In DNA form, the CDR3 reads TGTGCCAGTAGTACCATCCCGGGACAGGCCCATCACTCTGGAAACACCATATATTTT. Looking up the rest from reference TRBV19 and TRBJ1-3 gives the full variable domain: DGGITQSPKYLFRKEGQNVTLSCEQNLNHDAMYWYRQDPGQGLRLIYYSQIVNDFQKGDIAEGYSVSREKKESFPLTVTSAQKNPTAFYLCASSTIPGQAHHSGNTIYFGEGSWLTVV.

The CDR3 sequence is CASSLEGRGYEQYF. The DNA of the CDR3 is TGTGCCAGCAGCTTAGAGGGCAGGGGGTACGAGCAGTACTTC. V usage is TRBV7-9 and J usage is TRBJ2-7, with 7 bases fitting TRBD1. CDR1 is SEHNR and CDR2 is FQNEAQ in the germline V gene (reference sequence). Trimming removed 1 base from V and 4 bases from J; junction bases left unmatched: 4. The CDR3 contains 14 residues.

This chain connects TRBV4-2 to TRBJ1-2; 10 nucleotides line up with TRBD1. The CDR3 runs 15 residues. The V segment lost 4 bases and the J segment 4 bases; nucleotides outside the gene matches: 6. The V gene's germline CDR1 is LGHNA and CDR2 YNFKEQ. In DNA, the CDR3 is TGTGCCAGCAGCCGCGGGACAGGGGACTTCTATGGCTACACCTTC. This encodes CASSRGTGDFYGYTF.

The chain recombines TRBV19 with TRBJ1-1; tentatively, D is TRBD1 (5 bases). CDR1 and CDR2 from the germline V gene are LNHDA and SQIVND (reference sequence). The V and J ends lost 4 bases and 8 bases respectively, with 14 bases between them. The CDR3 extends over 13 amino acids. The CDR3 reads CASSKNGGFEAFF. In DNA, the CDR3 is TGTGCCAGTAGTAAGAACGGGGGATTCGAAGCTTTCTTT.

For the CDR3, the DNA is TGTGCCAGCAGTTTATATCCAGGGTCTGAAAAACTGTTTTTT. It codes for CASSLYPGSEKLFF. This chain joins TRBV27 and TRBJ1-4, with D maybe TRBD1 (5 bases). CDR1 MNHEY and CDR2 SMNVEV come from the germline V gene (reference sequence). Trimming took 1 base from V and 7 from J, leaving 10 bases between them. This CDR3 contains 14 residues.

The sample holds one count of this clone. This rearrangement joins TRBV7-3 to TRBJ2-3; 9 bases line up with TRBD2. Germline V lookup: CDR1 SGHTA, CDR2 FQGTGA. The trim removed 3 bases at V and 3 bases at J, leaving 1 base unmatched. This CDR3 comprises 14 residues. CDR3 in DNA: TGTGCCAGCAGCTTTGGACTAGCGACAGATACGCAGTATTTT. Protein sequence: CASSFGLATDTQYF.

This rearrangement joins TRBV6-2 or TRBV6-3 to TRBJ2-1, with 7 bases fitting TRBD2. CDR1 and CDR2 (germline): MNHEY, SVGEGT. J was trimmed by 2 bases and V by 2 bases; bases with no gene match: 0. The CDR3 covers 14 residues. The CDR3 loop is CASSYLAAYNEQFF. DNA of the CDR3: TGTGCCAGCAGTTACCTAGCGGCCTACAATGAGCAGTTCTTC.

This clone was observed once. As DNA, the CDR3 is TGTGCCAGCTCACAGCTGCTAGCGGGCGGCACAGATACGCAGTATTTT. This translates into CASSQLLAGGTDTQYF. The chain combines TRBV18 with TRBJ2-3; TRBD2 agrees at 8 bases. The CDR3 runs to 16 residues. V lost 4 bases to trimming and J lost 1 base; unmatched junction nucleotides: 7. Per the germline V gene, CDR1 is KGHSH and CDR2 is LQKENI.